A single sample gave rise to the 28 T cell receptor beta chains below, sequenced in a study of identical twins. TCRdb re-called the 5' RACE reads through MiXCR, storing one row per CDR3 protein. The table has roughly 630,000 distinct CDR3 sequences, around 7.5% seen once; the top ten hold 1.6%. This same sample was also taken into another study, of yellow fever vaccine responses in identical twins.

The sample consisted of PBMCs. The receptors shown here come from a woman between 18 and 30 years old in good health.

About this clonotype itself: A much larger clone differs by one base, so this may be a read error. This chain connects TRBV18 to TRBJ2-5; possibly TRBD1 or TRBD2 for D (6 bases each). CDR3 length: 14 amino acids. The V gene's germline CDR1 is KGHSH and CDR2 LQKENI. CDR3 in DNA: TGTGCCAGCTCACCACTCGGGGGCCGGGAGAACCAGTACTTC. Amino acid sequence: CASSPLGGRENQYF.

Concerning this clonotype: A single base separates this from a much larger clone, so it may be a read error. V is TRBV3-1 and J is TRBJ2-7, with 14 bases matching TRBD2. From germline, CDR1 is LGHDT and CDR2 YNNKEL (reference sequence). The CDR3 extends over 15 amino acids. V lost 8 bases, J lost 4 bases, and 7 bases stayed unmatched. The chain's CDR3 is CASCRGTSGGYEQYF. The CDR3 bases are TGTGCCAGCTGCCGGGGGACTAGCGGGGGTTACGAGCAGTACTTC.

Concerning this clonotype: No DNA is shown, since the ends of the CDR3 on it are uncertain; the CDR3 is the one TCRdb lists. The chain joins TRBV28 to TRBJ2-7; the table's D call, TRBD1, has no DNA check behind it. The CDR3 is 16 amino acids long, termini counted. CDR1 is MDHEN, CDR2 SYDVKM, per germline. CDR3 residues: CASSSSGLGVPYEQYV.

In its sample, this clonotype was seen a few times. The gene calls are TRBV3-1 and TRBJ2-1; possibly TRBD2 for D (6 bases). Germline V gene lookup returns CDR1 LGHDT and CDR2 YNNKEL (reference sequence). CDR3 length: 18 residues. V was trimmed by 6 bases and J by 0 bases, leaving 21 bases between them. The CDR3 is CASSTLGPGEASYNEQFF. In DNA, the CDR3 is TGTGCCAGCAGTACCCTAGGGCCCGGGGAGGCCTCCTACAATGAGCAGTTCTTC.

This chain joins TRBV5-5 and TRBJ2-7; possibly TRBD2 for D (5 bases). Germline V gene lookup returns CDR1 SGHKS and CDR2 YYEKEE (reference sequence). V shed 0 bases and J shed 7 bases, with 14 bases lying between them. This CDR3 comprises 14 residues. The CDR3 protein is CASSLDWSTGEQYV. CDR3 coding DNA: TGTGCCAGCAGCTTGGACTGGAGCACGGGGGAGCAGTACGTC.

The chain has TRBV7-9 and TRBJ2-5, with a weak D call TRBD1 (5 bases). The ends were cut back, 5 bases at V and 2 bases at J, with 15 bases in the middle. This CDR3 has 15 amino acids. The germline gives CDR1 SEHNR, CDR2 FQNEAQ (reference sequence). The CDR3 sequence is CASSQGVHEQETQYF. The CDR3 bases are TGTGCCAGCAGCCAAGGGGTTCACGAACAAGAGACCCAGTACTTC. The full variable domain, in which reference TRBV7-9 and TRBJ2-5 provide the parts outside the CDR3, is DTGVSQNPRHKITKRGQNVTFRCDPISEHNRLYWYRQTLGQGPEFLTYFQNEAQLEKSRLLSDRFSAERPKGSFSTLEIQRTEQGDSAMYLCASSQGVHEQETQYFGPGTRLLVL.

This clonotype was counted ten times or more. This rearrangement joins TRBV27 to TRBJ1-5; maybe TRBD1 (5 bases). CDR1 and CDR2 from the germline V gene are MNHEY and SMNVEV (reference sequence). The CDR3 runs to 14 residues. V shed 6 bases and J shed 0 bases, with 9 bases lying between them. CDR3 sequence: CASSQTDSNQPQHF. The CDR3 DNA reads TGTGCCAGCAGCCAGACAGATAGCAATCAGCCCCAGCATTTT.

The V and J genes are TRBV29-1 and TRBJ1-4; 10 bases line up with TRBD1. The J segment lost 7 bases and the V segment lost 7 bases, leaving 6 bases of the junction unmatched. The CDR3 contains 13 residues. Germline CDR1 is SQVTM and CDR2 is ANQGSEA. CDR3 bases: TGCAGCGCTGGGACAGGGGTAACTGAAAAACTGTTTTTT. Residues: CSAGTGVTEKLFF.

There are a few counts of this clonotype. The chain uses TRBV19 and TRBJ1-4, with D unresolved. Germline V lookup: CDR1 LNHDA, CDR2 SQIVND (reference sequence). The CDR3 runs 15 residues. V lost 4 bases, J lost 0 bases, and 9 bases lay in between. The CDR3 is CASSRNPATNEKLFF. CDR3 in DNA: TGTGCCAGTAGTAGGAATCCCGCAACTAATGAAAAACTGTTTTTT.

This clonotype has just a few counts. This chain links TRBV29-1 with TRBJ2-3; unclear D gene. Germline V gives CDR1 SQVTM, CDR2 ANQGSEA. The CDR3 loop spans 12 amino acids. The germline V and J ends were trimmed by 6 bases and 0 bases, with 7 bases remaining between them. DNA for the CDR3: TGCAGCGTATGGAAGAGCACAGATACGCAGTATTTT. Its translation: CSVWKSTDTQYF.

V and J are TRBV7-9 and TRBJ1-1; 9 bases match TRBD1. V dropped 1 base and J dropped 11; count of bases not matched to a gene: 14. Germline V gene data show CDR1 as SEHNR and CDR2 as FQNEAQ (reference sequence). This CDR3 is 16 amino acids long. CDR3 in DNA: TGTGCCAGCAGCTTAGTGAACAGGGGGCAGTCCTGGGGGGCTTTCTTT. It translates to CASSLVNRGQSWGAFF.

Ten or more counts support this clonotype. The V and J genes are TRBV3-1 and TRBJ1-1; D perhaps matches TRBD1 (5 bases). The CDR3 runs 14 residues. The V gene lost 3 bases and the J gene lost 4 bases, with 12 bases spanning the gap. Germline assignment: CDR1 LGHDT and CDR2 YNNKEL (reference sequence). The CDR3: CASSHFEGITEAFF. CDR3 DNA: TGTGCCAGCAGCCATTTCGAGGGGATCACTGAAGCTTTCTTT.

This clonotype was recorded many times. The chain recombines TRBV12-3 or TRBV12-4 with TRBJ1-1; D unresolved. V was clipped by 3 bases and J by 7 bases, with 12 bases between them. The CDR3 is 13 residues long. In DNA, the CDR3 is TGTGCCAGCAGTTTCAGTTCTTGGGGTGAAGCTTTCTTT. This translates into CASSFSSWGEAFF.

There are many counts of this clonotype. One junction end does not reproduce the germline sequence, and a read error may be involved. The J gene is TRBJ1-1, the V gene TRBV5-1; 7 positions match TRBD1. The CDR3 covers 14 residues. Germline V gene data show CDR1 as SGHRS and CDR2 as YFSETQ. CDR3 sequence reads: CASSLGGLNTEAFF. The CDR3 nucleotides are TGTGCCAGCAGCTTAGGGGGCCTGAACACTGAAGCTTTCTTT. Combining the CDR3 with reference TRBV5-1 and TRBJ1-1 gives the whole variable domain KAGVTQTPRYLIKTRGQQVTLSCSPISGHRSVSWYQQTPGQGLQFLFEYFSETQRNKGNFPGRFSGRQFSNSRSEMNVSTLELGDSALYLCASSLGGLNTEAFFGQGTRLTVV.

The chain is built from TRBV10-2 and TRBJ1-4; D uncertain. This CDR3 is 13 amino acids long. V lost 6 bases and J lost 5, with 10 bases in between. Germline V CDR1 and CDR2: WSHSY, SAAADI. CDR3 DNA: TGCGCCAGCAGCGGCAGACAAAATGAAAAACTGTTTTTT. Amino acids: CASSGRQNEKLFF.

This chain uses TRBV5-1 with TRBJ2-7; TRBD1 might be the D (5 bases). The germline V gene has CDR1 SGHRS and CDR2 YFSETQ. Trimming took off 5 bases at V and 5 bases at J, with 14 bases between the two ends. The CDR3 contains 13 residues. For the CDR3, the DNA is TGCGCCAGCAGACCAGGGATATTTGACGAGCAGTACTTC. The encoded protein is CASRPGIFDEQYF.

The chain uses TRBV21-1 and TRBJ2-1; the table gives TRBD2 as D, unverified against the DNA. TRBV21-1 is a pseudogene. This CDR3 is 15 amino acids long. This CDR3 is CASSKTGGGNNEQFF. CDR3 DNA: TGTGCCAGCAGCAAAACTGGCGGGGGAAACAATGAGCAGTTCTTC.

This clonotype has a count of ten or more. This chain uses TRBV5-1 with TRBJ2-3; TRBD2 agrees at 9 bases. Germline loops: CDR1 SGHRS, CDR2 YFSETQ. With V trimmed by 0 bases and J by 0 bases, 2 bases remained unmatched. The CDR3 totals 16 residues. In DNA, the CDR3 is TGCGCCAGCAGCTTGGTTCTAGCGGGGAGCACAGATACGCAGTATTTT. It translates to CASSLVLAGSTDTQYF.

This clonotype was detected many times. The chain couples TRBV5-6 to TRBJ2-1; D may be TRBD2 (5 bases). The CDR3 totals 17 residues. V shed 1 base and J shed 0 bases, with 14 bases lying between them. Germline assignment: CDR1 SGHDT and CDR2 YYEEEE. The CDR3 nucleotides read TGTGCCAGCAGCTTGTGGGCCCGAGGGTACTCCTACAATGAGCAGTTCTTC. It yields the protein CASSLWARGYSYNEQFF.

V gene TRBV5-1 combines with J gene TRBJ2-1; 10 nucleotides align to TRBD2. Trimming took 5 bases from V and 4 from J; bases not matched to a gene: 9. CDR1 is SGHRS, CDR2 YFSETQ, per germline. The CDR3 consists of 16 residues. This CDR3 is CASRSGGTSDYNEQFF. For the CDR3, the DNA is TGCGCCAGCAGATCCGGGGGGACTAGCGATTACAATGAGCAGTTCTTC.

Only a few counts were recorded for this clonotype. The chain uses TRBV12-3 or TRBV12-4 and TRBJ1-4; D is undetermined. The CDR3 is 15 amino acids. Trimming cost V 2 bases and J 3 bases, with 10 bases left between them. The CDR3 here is CASSLRKQPNEKLFF. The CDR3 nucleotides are TGTGCCAGCAGTTTAAGGAAACAGCCTAATGAAAAACTGTTTTTT.

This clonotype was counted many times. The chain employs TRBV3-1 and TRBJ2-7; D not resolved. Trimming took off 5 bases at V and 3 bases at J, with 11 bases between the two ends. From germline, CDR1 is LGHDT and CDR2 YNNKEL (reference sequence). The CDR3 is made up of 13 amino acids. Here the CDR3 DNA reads TGTGCCAGCAGCTGGGCAGCAAACTACGAGCAGTACTTC. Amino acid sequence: CASSWAANYEQYF.

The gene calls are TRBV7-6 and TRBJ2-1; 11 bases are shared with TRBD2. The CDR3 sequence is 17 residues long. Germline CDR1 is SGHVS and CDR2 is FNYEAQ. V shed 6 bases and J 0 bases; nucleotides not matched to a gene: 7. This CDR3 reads CASRSSGGTSSYNEQFF. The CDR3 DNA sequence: TGTGCCAGCAGGTCTAGCGGGGGGACGAGCTCCTACAATGAGCAGTTCTTC. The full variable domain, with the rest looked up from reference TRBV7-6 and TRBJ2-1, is GAGVSQSPRYKVTKRGQDVALRCDPISGHVSLYWYRQALGQGPEFLTYFNYEAQQDKSGLPNDRFSAERPEGSISTLTIQRTEQRDSAMYRCASRSSGGTSSYNEQFFGPGTRLTVL.

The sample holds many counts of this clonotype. Written as DNA, the CDR3 is TGTGCCAGCAGCCTGCCGGGTTTGGGAACCCAAGAGACCCAGTACTTC. Translating gives CASSLPGLGTQETQYF. This chain uses TRBV5-6 with TRBJ2-5; D is unresolved. This CDR3 spans 16 amino acids. From germline, CDR1 is SGHDT and CDR2 YYEEEE. Trimming took off 4 bases at V and 1 base at J, with 17 bases between the two ends.

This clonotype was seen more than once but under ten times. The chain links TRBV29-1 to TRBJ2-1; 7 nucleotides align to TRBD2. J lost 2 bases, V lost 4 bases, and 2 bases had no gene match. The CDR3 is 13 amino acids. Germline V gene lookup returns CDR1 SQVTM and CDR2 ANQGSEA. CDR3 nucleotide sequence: TGCAGCGTTGTGAGCGGGGCCTACAATGAGCAGTTCTTC. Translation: CSVVSGAYNEQFF.

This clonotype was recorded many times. The CDR3 DNA reads TGTGCCAGCACCCCGATGCCGGGACTAGCTCACGAGCAGTACTTC. Its protein product is CASTPMPGLAHEQYF. The rearrangement uses TRBV12-3 or TRBV12-4 and TRBJ2-7; 9 bases agree with TRBD2. This CDR3 has 15 amino acids. The V segment lost 7 bases and the J segment 5 bases; nucleotides outside the gene matches: 12.

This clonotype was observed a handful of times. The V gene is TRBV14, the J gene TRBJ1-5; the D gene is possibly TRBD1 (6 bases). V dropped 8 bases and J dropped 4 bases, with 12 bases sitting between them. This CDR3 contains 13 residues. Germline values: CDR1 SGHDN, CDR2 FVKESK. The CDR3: CASGGTPNQPQHF. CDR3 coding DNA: TGTGCCAGCGGCGGGACACCAAATCAGCCCCAGCATTTT.

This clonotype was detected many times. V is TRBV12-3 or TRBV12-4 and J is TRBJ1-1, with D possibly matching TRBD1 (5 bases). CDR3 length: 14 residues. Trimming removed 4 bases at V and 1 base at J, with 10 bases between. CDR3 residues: CASSSFGGNTEAFF. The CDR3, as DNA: TGTGCCAGCAGTTCCTTTGGGGGGAACACTGAAGCTTTCTTT.